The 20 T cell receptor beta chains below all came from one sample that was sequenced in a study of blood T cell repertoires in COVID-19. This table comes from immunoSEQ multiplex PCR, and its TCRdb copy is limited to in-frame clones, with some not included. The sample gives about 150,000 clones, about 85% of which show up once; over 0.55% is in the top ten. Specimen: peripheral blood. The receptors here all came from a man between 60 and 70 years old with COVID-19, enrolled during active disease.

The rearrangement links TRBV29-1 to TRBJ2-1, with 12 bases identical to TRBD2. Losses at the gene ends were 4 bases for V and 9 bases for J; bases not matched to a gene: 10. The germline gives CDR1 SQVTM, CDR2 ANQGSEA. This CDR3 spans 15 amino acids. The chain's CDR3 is CSVAPRLAGVGEQFF. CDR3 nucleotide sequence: TGCAGCGTTGCCCCCAGACTAGCGGGAGTTGGTGAGCAGTTCTTC.

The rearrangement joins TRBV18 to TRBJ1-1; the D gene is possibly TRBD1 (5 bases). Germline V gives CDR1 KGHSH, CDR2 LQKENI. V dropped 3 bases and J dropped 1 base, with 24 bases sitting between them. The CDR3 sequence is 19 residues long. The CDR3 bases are TGTGCCAGCTCACCTTCGATTACCGGGGTCGGGGGAAAGAACACTGAAGCTTTCTTT. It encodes CASSPSITGVGGKNTEAFF.

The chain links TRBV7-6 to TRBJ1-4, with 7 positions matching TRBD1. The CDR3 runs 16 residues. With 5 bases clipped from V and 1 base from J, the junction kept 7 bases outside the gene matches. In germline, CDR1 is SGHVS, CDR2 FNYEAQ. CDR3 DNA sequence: TGTGCCAGCAGCCGTGAGACAGGGAAAACTAATGAAAAACTGTTTTTT. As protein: CASSRETGKTNEKLFF.

The CDR3 loop reads CATSDSGLINEKLFF. In nucleotides, the CDR3 is TGTGCCACCAGTGATTCGGGACTGATAAATGAAAAACTGTTTTTT. This chain links TRBV24-1 with TRBJ1-4; perhaps TRBD1 as D (5 bases). The germline gives CDR1 KGHDR, CDR2 SFDVKD. Trimming left V 2 bases short and J 5 bases short, with 11 bases between. This CDR3 is built from 15 residues.

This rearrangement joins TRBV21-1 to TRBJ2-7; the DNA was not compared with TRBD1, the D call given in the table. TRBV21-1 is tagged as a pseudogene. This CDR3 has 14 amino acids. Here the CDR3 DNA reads TGTGCCAGCAGCAAAGTGGGCACATTTTACGAGCAGTACTTC. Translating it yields CASSKVGTFYEQYF.

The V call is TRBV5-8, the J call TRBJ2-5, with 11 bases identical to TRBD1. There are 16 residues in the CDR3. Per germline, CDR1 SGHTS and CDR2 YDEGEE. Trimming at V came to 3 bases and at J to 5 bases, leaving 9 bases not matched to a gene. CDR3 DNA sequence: TGTGCCAGCAGCTCCGGACAGGGGGCGCGTGAGGAGACCCAGTACTTC. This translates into CASSSGQGAREETQYF.

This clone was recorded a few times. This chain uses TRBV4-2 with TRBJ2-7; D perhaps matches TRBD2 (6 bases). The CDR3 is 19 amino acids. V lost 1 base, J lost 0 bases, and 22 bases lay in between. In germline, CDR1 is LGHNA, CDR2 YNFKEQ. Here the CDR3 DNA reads TGTGCCAGCAGCCAAGGAGGTACTAGACTAGTCGAAAACTCCTACGAGCAGTACTTC. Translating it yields CASSQGGTRLVENSYEQYF.

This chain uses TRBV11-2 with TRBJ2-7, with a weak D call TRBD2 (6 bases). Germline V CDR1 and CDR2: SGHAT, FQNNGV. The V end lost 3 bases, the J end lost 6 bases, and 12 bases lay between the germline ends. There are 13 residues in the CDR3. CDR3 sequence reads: CASSLGGRFEQYF. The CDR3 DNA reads TGTGCCAGCAGCTTGGGGGGACGCTTCGAGCAGTACTTC.

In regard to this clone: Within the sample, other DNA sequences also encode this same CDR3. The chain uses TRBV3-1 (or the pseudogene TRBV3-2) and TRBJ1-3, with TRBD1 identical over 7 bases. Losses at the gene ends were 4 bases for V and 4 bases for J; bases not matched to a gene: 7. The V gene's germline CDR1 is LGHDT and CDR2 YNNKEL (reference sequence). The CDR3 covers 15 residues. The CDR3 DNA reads TGTGCCAGCAGCCCACTCGACAGGGCCGGAAACACCATATATTTT. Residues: CASSPLDRAGNTIYF.

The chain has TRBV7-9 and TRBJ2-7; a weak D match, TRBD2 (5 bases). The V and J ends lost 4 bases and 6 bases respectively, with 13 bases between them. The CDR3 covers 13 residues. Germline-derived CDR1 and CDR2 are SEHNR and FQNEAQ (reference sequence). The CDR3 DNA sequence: TGTGCCAGCAGCTCGATGGACTGGCGCGAGCAGTACTTC. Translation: CASSSMDWREQYF.

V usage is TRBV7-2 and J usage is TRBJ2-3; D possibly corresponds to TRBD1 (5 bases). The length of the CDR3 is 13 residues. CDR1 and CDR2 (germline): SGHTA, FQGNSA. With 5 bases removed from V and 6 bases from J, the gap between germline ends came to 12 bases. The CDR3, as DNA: TGTGCCAGCAGCCCAATAGCAGGGGATACGCAGTATTTT. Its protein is CASSPIAGDTQYF.

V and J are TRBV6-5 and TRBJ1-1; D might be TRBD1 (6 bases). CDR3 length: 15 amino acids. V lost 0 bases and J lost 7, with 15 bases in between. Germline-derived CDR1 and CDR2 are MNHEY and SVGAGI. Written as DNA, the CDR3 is TGTGCCAGCAGTTACTCTCAGGGGCCGAACGGTGAAGCTTTCTTT. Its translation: CASSYSQGPNGEAFF.

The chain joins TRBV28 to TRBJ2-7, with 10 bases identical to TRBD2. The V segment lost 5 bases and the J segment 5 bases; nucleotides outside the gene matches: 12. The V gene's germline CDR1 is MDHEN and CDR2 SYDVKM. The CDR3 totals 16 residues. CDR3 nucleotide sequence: TGTGCCAGCAGTGTCGTAAGCGGGGGGGCCGTCCACGAGCAGTACTTC. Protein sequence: CASSVVSGGAVHEQYF.

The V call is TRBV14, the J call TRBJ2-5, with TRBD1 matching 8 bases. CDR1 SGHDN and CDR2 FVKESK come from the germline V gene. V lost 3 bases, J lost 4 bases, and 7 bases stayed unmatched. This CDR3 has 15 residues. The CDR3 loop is CASSQEDRVRETQYF. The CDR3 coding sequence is TGTGCCAGCAGCCAGGAGGACAGGGTCAGAGAGACCCAGTACTTC. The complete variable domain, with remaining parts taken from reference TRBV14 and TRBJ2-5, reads EAGVTQFPSHSVIEKGQTVTLRCDPISGHDNLYWYRRVMGKEIKFLLHFVKESKQDESGMPNNRFLAERTGGTYSTLKVQPAELEDSGVYFCASSQEDRVRETQYFGPGTRLLVL.

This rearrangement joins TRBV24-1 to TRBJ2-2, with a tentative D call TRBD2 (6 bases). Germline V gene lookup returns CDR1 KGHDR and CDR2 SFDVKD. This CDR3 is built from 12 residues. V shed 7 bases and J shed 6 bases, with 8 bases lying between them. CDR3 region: CATRGGPGELFF. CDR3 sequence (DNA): TGTGCCACCAGGGGAGGACCCGGGGAGCTGTTTTTT.

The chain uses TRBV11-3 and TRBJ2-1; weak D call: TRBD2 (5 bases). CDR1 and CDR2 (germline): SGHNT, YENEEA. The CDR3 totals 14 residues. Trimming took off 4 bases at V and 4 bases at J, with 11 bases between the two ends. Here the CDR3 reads CASSSQVAYNEQFF. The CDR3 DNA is TGTGCCAGCAGCTCCCAGGTAGCGTACAATGAGCAGTTCTTC. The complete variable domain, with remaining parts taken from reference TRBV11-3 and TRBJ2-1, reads EAGVVQSPRYKIIEKKQPVAFWCNPISGHNTLYWYLQNLGQGPELLIRYENEEAVDDSQLPKDRFSAERLKGVDSTLKIQPAELGDSAVYLCASSSQVAYNEQFFGPGTRLTVL.

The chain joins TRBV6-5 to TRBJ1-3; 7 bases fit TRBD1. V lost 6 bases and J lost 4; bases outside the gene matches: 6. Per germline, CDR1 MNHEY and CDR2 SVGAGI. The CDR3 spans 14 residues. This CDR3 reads CASRKQGSGNTIYF. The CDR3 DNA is TGTGCCAGCAGAAAACAGGGGAGCGGAAACACCATATATTTT.

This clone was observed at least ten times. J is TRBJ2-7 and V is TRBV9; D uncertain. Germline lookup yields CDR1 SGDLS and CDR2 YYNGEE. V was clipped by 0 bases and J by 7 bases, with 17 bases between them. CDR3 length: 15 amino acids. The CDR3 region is CASSVGSGWLEEQYF. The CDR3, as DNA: TGTGCCAGCAGCGTAGGTTCCGGGTGGCTCGAAGAGCAGTACTTC.

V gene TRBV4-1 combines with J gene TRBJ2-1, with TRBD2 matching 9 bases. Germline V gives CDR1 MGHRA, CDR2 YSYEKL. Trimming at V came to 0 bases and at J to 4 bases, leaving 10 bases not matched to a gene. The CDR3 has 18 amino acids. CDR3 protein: CASSQDPASGISYNEQFF. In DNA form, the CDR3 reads TGCGCCAGCAGCCAAGATCCGGCTAGCGGGATCTCATACAATGAGCAGTTCTTC.

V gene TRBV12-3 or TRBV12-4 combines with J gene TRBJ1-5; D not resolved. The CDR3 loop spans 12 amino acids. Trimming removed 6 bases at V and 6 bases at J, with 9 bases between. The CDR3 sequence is CASRSILQPQHF. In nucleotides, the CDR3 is TGTGCCAGCAGGAGTATTCTTCAGCCCCAGCATTTT.